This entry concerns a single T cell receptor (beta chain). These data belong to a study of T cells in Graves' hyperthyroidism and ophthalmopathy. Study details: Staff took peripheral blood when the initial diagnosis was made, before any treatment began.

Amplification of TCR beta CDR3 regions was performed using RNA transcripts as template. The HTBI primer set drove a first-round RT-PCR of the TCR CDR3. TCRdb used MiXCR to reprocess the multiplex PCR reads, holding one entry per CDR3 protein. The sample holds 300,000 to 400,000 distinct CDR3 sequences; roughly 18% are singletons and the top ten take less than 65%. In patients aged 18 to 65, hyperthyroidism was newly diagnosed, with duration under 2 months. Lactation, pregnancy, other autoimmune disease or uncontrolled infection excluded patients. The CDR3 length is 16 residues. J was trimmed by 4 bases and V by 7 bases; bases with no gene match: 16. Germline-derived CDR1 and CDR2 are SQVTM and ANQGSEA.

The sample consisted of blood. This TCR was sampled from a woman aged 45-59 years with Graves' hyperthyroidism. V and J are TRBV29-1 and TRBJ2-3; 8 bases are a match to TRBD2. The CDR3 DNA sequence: TGCAGCGCCCAGCGACTAGCTCGGGGGGGTCCAGATACGCAGTATTTT. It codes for CSAQRLARGGPDTQYF.